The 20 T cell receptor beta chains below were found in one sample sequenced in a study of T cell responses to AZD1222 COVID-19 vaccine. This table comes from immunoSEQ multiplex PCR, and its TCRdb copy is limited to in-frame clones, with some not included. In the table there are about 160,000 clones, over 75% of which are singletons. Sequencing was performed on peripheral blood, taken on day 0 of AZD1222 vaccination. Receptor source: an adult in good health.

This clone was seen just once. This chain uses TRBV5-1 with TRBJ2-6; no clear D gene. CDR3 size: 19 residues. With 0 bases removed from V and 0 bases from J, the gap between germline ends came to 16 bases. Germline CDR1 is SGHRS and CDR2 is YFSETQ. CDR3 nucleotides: TGCGCCAGCAGCTTGGGCTTCCGTGCGGATGGCTCTGGGGCCAACGTCCTGACTTTC. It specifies CASSLGFRADGSGANVLTF.

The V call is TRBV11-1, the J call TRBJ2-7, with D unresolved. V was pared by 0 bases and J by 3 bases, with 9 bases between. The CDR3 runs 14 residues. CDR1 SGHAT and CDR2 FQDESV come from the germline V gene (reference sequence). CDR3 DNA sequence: TGTGCCAGCAGCTTAGCGTCAGGCAGCTACGAGCAGTACTTC. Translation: CASSLASGSYEQYF.

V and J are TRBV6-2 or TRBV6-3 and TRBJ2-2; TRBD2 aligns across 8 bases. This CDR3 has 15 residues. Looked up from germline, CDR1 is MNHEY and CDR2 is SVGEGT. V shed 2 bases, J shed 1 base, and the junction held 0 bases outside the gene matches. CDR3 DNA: TGTGCCAGCAGTTACCTAGCGGGGAACACCGGGGAGCTGTTTTTT. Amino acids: CASSYLAGNTGELFF.

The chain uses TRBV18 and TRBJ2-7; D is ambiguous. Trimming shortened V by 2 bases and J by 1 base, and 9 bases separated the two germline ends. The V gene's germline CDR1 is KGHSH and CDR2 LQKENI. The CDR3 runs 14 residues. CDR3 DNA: TGTGCCAGCTCACCAGAGACACCGTCCTACGAGCAGTACTTC. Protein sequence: CASSPETPSYEQYF.

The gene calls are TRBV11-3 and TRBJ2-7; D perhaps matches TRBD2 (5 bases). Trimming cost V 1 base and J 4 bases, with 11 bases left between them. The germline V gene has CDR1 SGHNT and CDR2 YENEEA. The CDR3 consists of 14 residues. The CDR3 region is CASSLVPDSYEQYF. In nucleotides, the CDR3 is TGTGCCAGCAGCTTAGTCCCGGACTCTTACGAGCAGTACTTC.

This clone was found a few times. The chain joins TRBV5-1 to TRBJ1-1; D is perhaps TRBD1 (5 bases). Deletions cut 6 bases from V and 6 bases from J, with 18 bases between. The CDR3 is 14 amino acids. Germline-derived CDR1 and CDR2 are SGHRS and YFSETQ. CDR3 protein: CASISGGSDAEAFF. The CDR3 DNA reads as TGCGCCAGCATCAGCGGGGGGAGTGACGCTGAAGCTTTCTTT.

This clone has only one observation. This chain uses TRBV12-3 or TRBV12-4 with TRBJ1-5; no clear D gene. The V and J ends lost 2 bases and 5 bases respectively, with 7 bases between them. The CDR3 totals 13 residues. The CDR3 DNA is TGTGCCAGCAGTTTAAGGAAGGATCAGCCCCAGCATTTT. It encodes CASSLRKDQPQHF.

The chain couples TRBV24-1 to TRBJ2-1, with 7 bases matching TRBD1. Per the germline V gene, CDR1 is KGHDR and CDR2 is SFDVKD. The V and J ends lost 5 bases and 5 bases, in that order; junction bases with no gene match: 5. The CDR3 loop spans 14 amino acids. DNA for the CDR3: TGTGCCACCAGTGGTCTGGGACAGCACAATGAGCAGTTCTTC. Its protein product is CATSGLGQHNEQFF.

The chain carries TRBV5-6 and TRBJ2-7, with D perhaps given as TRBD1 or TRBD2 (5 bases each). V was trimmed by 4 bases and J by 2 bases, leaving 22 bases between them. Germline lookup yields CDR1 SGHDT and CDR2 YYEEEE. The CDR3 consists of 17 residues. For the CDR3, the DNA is TGTGCCAGCAGCGATGGTGGATGGGACGGTAATACCTACGAGCAGTACTTC. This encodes CASSDGGWDGNTYEQYF.

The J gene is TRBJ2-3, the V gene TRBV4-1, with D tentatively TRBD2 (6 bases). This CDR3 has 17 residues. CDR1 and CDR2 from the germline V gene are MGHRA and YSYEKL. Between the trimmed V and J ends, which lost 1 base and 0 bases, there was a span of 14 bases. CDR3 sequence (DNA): TGCGCCAGCAGCCAAGGATTGTTGGGGGGTAGCACAGATACGCAGTATTTT. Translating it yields CASSQGLLGGSTDTQYF.

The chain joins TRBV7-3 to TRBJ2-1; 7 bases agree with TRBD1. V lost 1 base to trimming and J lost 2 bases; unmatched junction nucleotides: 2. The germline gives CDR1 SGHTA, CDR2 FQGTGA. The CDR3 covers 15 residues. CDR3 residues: CASSLSQGAYNEQFF. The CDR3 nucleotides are TGTGCCAGCAGCTTAAGCCAGGGGGCCTACAATGAGCAGTTCTTC.

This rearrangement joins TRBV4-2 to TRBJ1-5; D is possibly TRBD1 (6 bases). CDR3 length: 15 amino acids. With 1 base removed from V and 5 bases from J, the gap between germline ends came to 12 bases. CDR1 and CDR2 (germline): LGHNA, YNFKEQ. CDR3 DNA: TGTGCCAGCAGCCAAGTTTCGGACAGTTATCAGCCCCAGCATTTT. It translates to CASSQVSDSYQPQHF.

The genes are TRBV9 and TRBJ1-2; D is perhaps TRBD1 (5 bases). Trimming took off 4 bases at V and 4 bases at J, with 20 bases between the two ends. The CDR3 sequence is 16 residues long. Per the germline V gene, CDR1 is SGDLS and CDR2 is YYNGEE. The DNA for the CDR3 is TGTGCCAGCAGCACTCGCCTAGGGGCAGGGCCCTATGGCTACACCTTC. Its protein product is CASSTRLGAGPYGYTF.

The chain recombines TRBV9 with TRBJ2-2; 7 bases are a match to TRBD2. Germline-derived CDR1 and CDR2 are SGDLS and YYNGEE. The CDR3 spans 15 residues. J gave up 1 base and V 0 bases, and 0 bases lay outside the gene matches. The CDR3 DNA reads TGTGCCAGCAGCGTAGGCGGGGGGAACACCGGGGAGCTGTTTTTT. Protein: CASSVGGGNTGELFF.

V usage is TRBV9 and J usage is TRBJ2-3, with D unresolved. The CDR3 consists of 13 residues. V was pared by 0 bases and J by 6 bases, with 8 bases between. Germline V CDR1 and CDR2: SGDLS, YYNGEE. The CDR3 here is CASSVVGLDTQYF. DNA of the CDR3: TGTGCCAGCAGCGTAGTCGGCTTGGATACGCAGTATTTT.

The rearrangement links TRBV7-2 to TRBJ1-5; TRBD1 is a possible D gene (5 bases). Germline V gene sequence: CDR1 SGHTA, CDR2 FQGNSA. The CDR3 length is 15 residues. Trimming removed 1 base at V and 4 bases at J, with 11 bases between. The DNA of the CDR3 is TGTGCCAGCAGCTTAGGGGGGGAACGGAATCAGCCCCAGCATTTT. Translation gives CASSLGGERNQPQHF.

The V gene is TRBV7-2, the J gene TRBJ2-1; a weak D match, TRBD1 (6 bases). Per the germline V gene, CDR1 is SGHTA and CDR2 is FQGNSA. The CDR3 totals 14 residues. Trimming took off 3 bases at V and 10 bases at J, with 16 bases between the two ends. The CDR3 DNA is TGTGCCAGCAGCTTGGACAGATGGTTTCGAGAGCAGTTCTTC. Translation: CASSLDRWFREQFF.

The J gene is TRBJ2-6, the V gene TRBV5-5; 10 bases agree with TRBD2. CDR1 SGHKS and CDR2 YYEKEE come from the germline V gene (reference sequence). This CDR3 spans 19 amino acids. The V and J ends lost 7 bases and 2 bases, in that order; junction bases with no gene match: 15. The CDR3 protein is CASGRGLAGVGTGANVLTF. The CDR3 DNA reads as TGTGCCAGCGGTAGGGGCCTAGCGGGAGTTGGGACTGGGGCCAACGTCCTGACTTTC.

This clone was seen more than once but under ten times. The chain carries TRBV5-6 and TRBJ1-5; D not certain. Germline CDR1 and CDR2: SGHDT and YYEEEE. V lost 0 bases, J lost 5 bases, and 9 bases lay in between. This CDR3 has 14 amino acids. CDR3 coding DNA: TGTGCCAGCAGCTTGGGGGGTGGATATCAGCCCCAGCATTTT. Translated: CASSLGGGYQPQHF.

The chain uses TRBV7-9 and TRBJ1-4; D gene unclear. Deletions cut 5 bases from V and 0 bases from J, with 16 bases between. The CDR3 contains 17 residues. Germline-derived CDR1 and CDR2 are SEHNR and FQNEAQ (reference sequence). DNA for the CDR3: TGTGCCAGCAGCCCCACCAGCGTATGGTCAACTAATGAAAAACTGTTTTTT. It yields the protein CASSPTSVWSTNEKLFF.